One and the same sample provided the 20 T cell receptor beta chains below, sequenced in a study of identical twins. TCRdb reanalysed the 5' RACE reads using MiXCR and keeps one entry per CDR3 protein. Of under 1 million distinct CDR3 sequences listed, 9% to 15% are singletons. The sample also formed part of further work on yellow fever vaccine responses in identical twins.

What was sequenced was PBMCs. These receptors all come from a young woman in good health.

The V call is TRBV6-1, the J call TRBJ2-2, with 13 bases fitting TRBD2. Germline-derived CDR1 and CDR2 are MNHNS and SASEGT. The CDR3 spans 18 residues. J lost 2 bases, V lost 6 bases, and 9 bases had no gene match. In DNA, the CDR3 is TGTGCCAGCAGAGACGGACTAGCGGGGGCTATCAACACCGGGGAGCTGTTTTTT. It encodes CASRDGLAGAINTGELFF.

This clonotype was counted only a few times. The chain has TRBV29-1 and TRBJ1-4; D remains ambiguous. This CDR3 is 14 amino acids long. Trimming removed 4 bases at V and 0 bases at J, with 9 bases between. Germline V gene lookup returns CDR1 SQVTM and CDR2 ANQGSEA. DNA of the CDR3: TGCAGCGTTGTGATTCCCCCAACTAATGAAAAACTGTTTTTT. It is translated as CSVVIPPTNEKLFF.

This chain connects TRBV28 to TRBJ2-7; D is possibly TRBD2 (6 bases). V was trimmed by 6 bases and J by 1 base, leaving 16 bases between them. The CDR3 totals 15 residues. Germline CDR1 reads MDHEN; CDR2 reads SYDVKM. CDR3 amino acids: CASSDLDGGSYEQYV. CDR3 nucleotide sequence: TGTGCCAGCAGCGATCTAGATGGGGGGTCCTACGAGCAGTACGTC.

This clonotype was seen at least ten times. The rearrangement uses TRBV20-1 and TRBJ2-1, with a tentative D call TRBD2 (6 bases). The CDR3 extends over 14 amino acids. Germline CDR1 reads DFQATT; CDR2 reads SNEGSKA (reference sequence). The germline V and J ends were trimmed by 0 bases and 4 bases, with 10 bases remaining between them. The CDR3 region is CSARELAPYNEQFF. CDR3 sequence (DNA): TGCAGTGCTAGAGAGCTAGCGCCGTACAATGAGCAGTTCTTC.

The V and J genes are TRBV27 and TRBJ1-1; D unresolved. This CDR3 has 15 residues. Germline V gene sequence: CDR1 MNHEY, CDR2 SMNVEV (reference sequence). Trimming took 5 bases from V and 0 from J, leaving 13 bases between them. The CDR3 DNA sequence: TGTGCCAGCAGTCCGGCGGAAGGATTGAACACTGAAGCTTTCTTT. It is translated as CASSPAEGLNTEAFF.

The V gene is TRBV29-1, the J gene TRBJ1-5, with D maybe TRBD1 (6 bases). The CDR3 loop spans 13 amino acids. Germline CDR1 SQVTM, CDR2 ANQGSEA. V dropped 3 bases and J dropped 2 bases, with 8 bases sitting between them. Written as DNA, the CDR3 is TGCAGCGTTGAGGCAGGGGGCAATCAGCCCCAGCATTTT. The encoded protein is CSVEAGGNQPQHF.

There are many counts of this clonotype. This chain uses TRBV5-1 with TRBJ2-2, with a weak D call TRBD1 (5 bases). Germline V lookup: CDR1 SGHRS, CDR2 YFSETQ. Trimming took off 4 bases at V and 1 base at J, with 8 bases between the two ends. The CDR3 runs to 14 residues. CDR3 amino acids: CASSIGQNTGELFF. As DNA, the CDR3 is TGCGCCAGCAGCATCGGACAGAACACCGGGGAGCTGTTTTTT.

The V gene is TRBV9, the J gene TRBJ2-7; TRBD2 matches at 10 bases. CDR1 is SGDLS, CDR2 YYNGEE, per germline. With 4 bases clipped from V and 0 bases from J, the junction kept 7 bases outside the gene matches. The CDR3 runs 16 residues. CDR3 amino acids: CASSQTSGSSSYEQYF. The CDR3 coding sequence is TGTGCCAGCAGCCAGACTAGCGGGTCGAGCTCCTACGAGCAGTACTTC.

This clonotype was counted a few times. The chain is built from TRBV7-3 and TRBJ2-7; 9 nucleotides align to TRBD2. This CDR3 contains 14 residues. The J segment lost 5 bases and the V segment lost 2 bases, leaving 4 bases of the junction unmatched. Germline CDR1 SGHTA, CDR2 FQGTGA. CDR3 bases: TGTGCCAGCAGCTTAGACCGGACTAGCGACGAGCAGTACTTC. Translation gives CASSLDRTSDEQYF.

This clonotype was seen a few times. CDR3 protein: CASSQFGLQYF. CDR3 nucleotide sequence: TGTGCCAGCAGCCAGTTTGGACTTCAGTACTTC. The chain joins TRBV3-1 to TRBJ2-4, with D uncertain. Germline CDR1 is LGHDT and CDR2 is YNNKEL (reference sequence). The CDR3 covers 11 residues. The V and J ends lost 3 bases and 11 bases respectively, with 8 bases between them.

The rearrangement links TRBV19 to TRBJ2-7, with 11 bases matching TRBD2. Looked up from germline, CDR1 is LNHDA and CDR2 is SQIVND (reference sequence). Trimming removed 5 bases from V and 6 bases from J; junction bases left unmatched: 12. The length of the CDR3 is 16 residues. CDR3 sequence reads: CASSPLAGGAPREQYF. The CDR3 DNA sequence: TGTGCCAGTAGTCCTTTAGCGGGAGGGGCCCCTCGCGAGCAGTACTTC.

The chain links TRBV2 to TRBJ1-5; no firm D call. The germline V gene has CDR1 SNHLY and CDR2 FYNNEI. The CDR3 has 14 amino acids. Trimming cost V 1 base and J 2 bases, with 6 bases left between them. CDR3 sequence (DNA): TGTGCCAGCAGTGAAGAGACGGGCAATCAGCCCCAGCATTTT. It yields the protein CASSEETGNQPQHF. The full variable domain, rest sourced from reference TRBV2 and TRBJ1-5, is EPEVTQTPSHQVTQMGQEVILRCVPISNHLYFYWYRQILGQKVEFLVSFYNNEISEKSEIFDDQFSVERPDGSNFTLKIRSTKLEDSAMYFCASSEETGNQPQHFGDGTRLSIL.

The chain employs TRBV20-1 and TRBJ2-1, with D perhaps matching TRBD1 or TRBD2 (5 bases each). The CDR3 consists of 13 residues. V lost 6 bases and J 3 bases, leaving 12 bases between the germline ends. Looked up from germline, CDR1 is DFQATT and CDR2 is SNEGSKA (reference sequence). The DNA for the CDR3 is TGCAGTGCACCGGGACCACACTACAATGAGCAGTTCTTC. Translating it yields CSAPGPHYNEQFF.

Turning to this clonotype: A read error may produce the germline difference seen at one junction end. V and J are TRBV20-1 and TRBJ1-4, with a tentative D call TRBD1 (6 bases). Germline CDR1 reads DFQATT; CDR2 reads SNEGSKA (reference sequence). CDR3 length equals 15 residues. The CDR3 DNA reads as TGCAGTGCGAGAGAACAGGGAGCAACTAATGAAAAACTGTTTTTT. It encodes CSAREQGATNEKLFF.

This clonotype appeared a few times. CDR3 coding DNA: TGCAGCACGGGCCCGGGACAGGGTTGGGATGAGCAGTTCTTC. Translation: CSTGPGQGWDEQFF. The rearrangement joins TRBV29-1 to TRBJ2-1, with 9 bases that match TRBD1. Per the germline V gene, CDR1 is SQVTM and CDR2 is ANQGSEA. The CDR3 runs 14 residues. V lost 8 bases, J lost 8 bases, and 13 bases stayed unmatched.

The sample holds many counts of this clonotype. The genes are TRBV9 and TRBJ2-1, with D possibly being TRBD1 or TRBD2 (5 bases each). This CDR3 spans 16 amino acids. Trimming took off 3 bases at V and 1 base at J, with 14 bases between the two ends. Germline CDR1 and CDR2: SGDLS and YYNGEE. CDR3 nucleotide sequence: TGTGCCAGCAGCGCGTACCGGGACGGTTCCTACAATGAGCAGTTCTTC. It codes for CASSAYRDGSYNEQFF.

This clonotype was counted only a few times. This chain uses TRBV28 with TRBJ1-1; D gene unclear. The CDR3 extends over 14 amino acids. V lost 3 bases and J 0 bases, leaving 8 bases between the germline ends. CDR1 is MDHEN, CDR2 SYDVKM, per germline. The CDR3 DNA is TGTGCCAGCAGTTTCTTTGGGGTGAACACTGAAGCTTTCTTT. Protein sequence: CASSFFGVNTEAFF.

The chain combines TRBV20-1 with TRBJ1-1, with 7 nucleotides matching TRBD1. Germline V gene lookup returns CDR1 DFQATT and CDR2 SNEGSKA (reference sequence). With 3 bases clipped from V and 0 bases from J, the junction kept 10 bases outside the gene matches. The CDR3 is made up of 16 amino acids. CDR3 in amino acids: CSARVQGPVMNTEAFF. CDR3 nucleotide sequence: TGCAGTGCTAGGGTACAGGGGCCAGTCATGAACACTGAAGCTTTCTTT.

V is TRBV28 and J is TRBJ2-1, with 12 bases matching TRBD2. CDR3 length equals 16 residues. Germline CDR1 is MDHEN and CDR2 is SYDVKM. The ends lost 6 bases at V and 9 bases at J; junction bases unmatched: 12. CDR3 region: CASSWLSSGGAGEQFF. The DNA of the CDR3 is TGTGCCAGCAGCTGGCTATCTAGCGGGGGGGCCGGTGAGCAGTTCTTC.

The chain recombines TRBV10-3 with TRBJ2-7; D is unclear. CDR1 is ENHRY and CDR2 is SYGVKD in the germline V gene. Trimming took off 4 bases at V and 3 bases at J, with 7 bases between the two ends. This CDR3 has 12 amino acids. This chain's CDR3 is CAISVGNYEQYF. CDR3 DNA sequence: TGTGCCATCAGTGTAGGGAACTACGAGCAGTACTTC.